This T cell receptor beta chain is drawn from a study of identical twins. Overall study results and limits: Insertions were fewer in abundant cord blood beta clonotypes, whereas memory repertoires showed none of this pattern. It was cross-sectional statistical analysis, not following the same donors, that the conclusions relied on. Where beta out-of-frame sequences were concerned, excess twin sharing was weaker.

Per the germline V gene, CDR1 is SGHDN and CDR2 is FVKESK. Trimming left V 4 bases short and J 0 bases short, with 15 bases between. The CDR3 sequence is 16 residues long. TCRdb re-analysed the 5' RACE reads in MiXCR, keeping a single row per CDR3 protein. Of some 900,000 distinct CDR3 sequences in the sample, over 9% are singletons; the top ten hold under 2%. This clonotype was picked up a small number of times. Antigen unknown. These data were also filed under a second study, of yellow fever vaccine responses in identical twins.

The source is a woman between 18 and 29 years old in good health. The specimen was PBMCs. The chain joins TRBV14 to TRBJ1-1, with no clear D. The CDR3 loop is CASSRLREGMNTEAFF. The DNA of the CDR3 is TGTGCCAGCAGCCGTCTCCGAGAAGGAATGAACACTGAAGCTTTCTTT.